These 19 T cell receptor beta chains share one sample of origin, sequenced in a study of cytomegalovirus exposure and HLA in healthy donors. PCR amplification relied on 60 Vbeta primers (plus 13 Jbeta primers). Clones were read by immunoSEQ multiplex PCR, and TCRdb kept only the in-frame ones, dropping some. The sample totals tens of thousands of clones. Material: PBMCs. The receptors were gathered from a woman aged 60-75 years in good health and CMV-seropositive.

The V gene is TRBV6-4, the J gene TRBJ1-2, with 9 bases matching TRBD1. CDR3 size: 16 residues. V gave up 2 bases and J gave up 3 bases; unmatched junction bases: 7. Germline assignment: CDR1 MRHNA and CDR2 SNTAGT. CDR3 DNA: TGTGCCAGCAGTGACCCGGGGACAGGGAAGGACTATGGCTACACCTTC. Protein product: CASSDPGTGKDYGYTF.

The rearrangement uses TRBV4-2 and TRBJ1-2; the D is unclear. Germline CDR1 LGHNA, CDR2 YNFKEQ. The CDR3 is made up of 9 amino acids. CDR3 DNA sequence: TGTGTCCTCTTTCCTAGCTACACCTTC. Its translation is CVLFPSYTF.

The rearrangement uses TRBV11-3 and TRBJ2-3, with 13 bases fitting TRBD2. CDR3 size: 18 residues. Trimming removed 5 bases from V and 0 bases from J; junction bases left unmatched: 8. The germline gives CDR1 SGHNT, CDR2 YENEEA. CDR3 sequence (DNA): TGTGCCAGCAGCCGGGGGACTAGCGGGACCTCTAGCACAGATACGCAGTATTTT. The encoded protein is CASSRGTSGTSSTDTQYF.

The chain carries TRBV19 and TRBJ2-2; 9 bases match TRBD1. Per germline, CDR1 LNHDA and CDR2 SQIVND (reference sequence). V lost 7 bases, J lost 10 bases, and 7 bases stayed unmatched. The CDR3 covers 13 residues. The CDR3 loop reads CASMGQGIVELFF. CDR3 DNA sequence: TGTGCCAGTATGGGACAGGGAATAGTGGAGCTGTTTTTT.

CDR3 in amino acids: CASSERRGGNEKLFF. DNA of the CDR3: TGTGCCAGCAGTGAAAGGAGGGGGGGGAATGAAAAACTGTTTTTT. This sequence joins TRBV2 and TRBJ1-4, with TRBD1 as a possible D gene (6 bases). The V end was cut by 2 bases, the J end by 5 bases, with 12 bases between. The CDR3 has 15 residues. CDR1 SNHLY and CDR2 FYNNEI come from the germline V gene.

With respect to this clone: The same CDR3 also results from other DNA sequences found in this sample. V usage is TRBV18 and J usage is TRBJ1-2, with D possibly matching TRBD1 (6 bases). V dropped 2 bases and J dropped 5 bases, with 9 bases sitting between them. From germline, CDR1 is KGHSH and CDR2 LQKENI. This CDR3 spans 13 amino acids. CDR3 in amino acids: CASSPGQGYGYTF. The CDR3 DNA sequence: TGTGCCAGCTCACCAGGGCAGGGGTATGGCTACACCTTC.

The DNA of the CDR3 is TGTGCCAGCAGACGCTCCGGGACACCTTACGAGCAGTACTTC. Amino acids: CASRRSGTPYEQYF. The V call is TRBV7-9, the J call TRBJ2-7; tentative D call: TRBD1 (6 bases). Germline CDR1 is SEHNR and CDR2 is FQNEAQ (reference sequence). Trimming took off 6 bases at V and 4 bases at J, with 16 bases between the two ends. This CDR3 comprises 14 residues.

In DNA form, the CDR3 reads TGTGCCAGCAGCCCAGGACTAGTCGGGGGTACAGATACGCAGTATTTT. As protein: CASSPGLVGGTDTQYF. The rearrangement uses TRBV13 and TRBJ2-3; the match to TRBD2 covers 7 bases. Germline assignment: CDR1 PRHDT and CDR2 FYEKMQ (reference sequence). V shed 5 bases and J 3 bases; nucleotides not matched to a gene: 11. This CDR3 contains 16 residues.

V gene TRBV7-9 combines with J gene TRBJ1-4; 8 bases are shared with TRBD1. With V trimmed by 4 bases and J by 8 bases, 9 bases remained unmatched. CDR1 is SEHNR, CDR2 FQNEAQ, per germline (reference sequence). The CDR3 has 15 amino acids. Here the CDR3 DNA reads TGTGCCAGCAGCTCGGCCAGGACAGGGTTCGAAAAACTGTTTTTT. Its translation is CASSSARTGFEKLFF. Combining the CDR3 with reference TRBV7-9 and TRBJ1-4 gives the whole variable domain DTGVSQNPRHKITKRGQNVTFRCDPISEHNRLYWYRQTLGQGPEFLTYFQNEAQLEKSRLLSDRFSAERPKGSFSTLEIQRTEQGDSAMYLCASSSARTGFEKLFFGSGTQLSVL.

The chain combines TRBV6-5 with TRBJ1-1; 7 bases line up with TRBD1. Germline CDR1 MNHEY, CDR2 SVGAGI. The CDR3 totals 12 residues. The trim removed 5 bases at V and 5 bases at J, leaving 2 bases unmatched. The CDR3, as DNA: TGTGCCAGCAGTAGACAGGGAACTGAAGCTTTCTTT. Its protein product is CASSRQGTEAFF.

The chain recombines TRBV4-2 with TRBJ2-3; maybe TRBD2 (6 bases). V dropped 2 bases and J dropped 1 base, with 10 bases sitting between them. Germline V CDR1 and CDR2: LGHNA, YNFKEQ. CDR3 size: 15 residues. The CDR3 protein is CASSQWRDGTDTQYF. The CDR3 DNA is TGTGCCAGCAGCCAATGGAGGGATGGCACAGATACGCAGTATTTT.

CDR3 residues: CASRDGGETQYF. CDR3 in DNA: TGTGCCAGCCGAGATGGCGGGGAGACCCAGTACTTC. This chain connects TRBV19 to TRBJ2-5; TRBD2 might be the D (5 bases). Germline assignment: CDR1 LNHDA and CDR2 SQIVND (reference sequence). V was shortened by 9 bases and J by 5 bases, with 13 bases between the two germline ends. This CDR3 contains 12 residues.

This chain joins TRBV12-5 and TRBJ2-1, with D perhaps matching TRBD1 (5 bases). The length of the CDR3 is 14 residues. V shed 0 bases and J shed 12 bases, with 15 bases lying between them. CDR1 and CDR2 from the germline V gene are LGHNT and FRNRAP. The DNA for the CDR3 is TGTGCTAGTGGTTTGGTACTAAGGACAATGAGGCAGTTCTTC. This encodes CASGLVLRTMRQFF. Filled out from reference TRBV12-5 and TRBJ2-1, the complete variable domain reads DARVTQTPRHKVTEMGQEVTMRCQPILGHNTVFWYRQTMMQGLELLAYFRNRAPLDDSGMPKDRFSAEMPDATLATLKIQPSEPRDSAVYFCASGLVLRTMRQFFGPGTRLTVL.

This chain connects TRBV7-2 to TRBJ2-7; D is perhaps TRBD2 (5 bases). The V end lost 1 base, the J end lost 3 bases, and 10 bases lay between the germline ends. Germline-derived CDR1 and CDR2 are SGHTA and FQGNSA. The CDR3 covers 14 residues. CDR3: CASSLGEGGYEQYF. The CDR3 nucleotides read TGTGCCAGCAGCTTAGGTGAGGGTGGCTACGAGCAGTACTTC.

CDR3 loop: CASSVGGAAYEQYF. For the CDR3, the DNA is TGTGCCAGCAGCGTTGGAGGGGCAGCCTACGAGCAGTACTTC. This rearrangement joins TRBV9 to TRBJ2-7, with D tentatively TRBD2 (6 bases). The V gene's germline CDR1 is SGDLS and CDR2 YYNGEE. The CDR3 spans 14 residues. V was clipped by 2 bases and J by 2 bases, with 11 bases between them.

The CDR3 bases are TGTGCCAGCAGTCAACGGGGGGCGGTGGCTACCGGGGAGCTGTTTTTT. The encoded protein is CASSQRGAVATGELFF. This chain joins TRBV11-2 and TRBJ2-2, with D possibly being TRBD2 (7 bases). Germline assignment: CDR1 SGHAT and CDR2 FQNNGV. Trimming cost V 6 bases and J 5 bases, with 19 bases left between them. CDR3 size: 16 residues.

The chain is built from TRBV5-6 and TRBJ1-1; D ambiguous. V lost 1 base to trimming and J lost 1 base, with 8 bases between them. Germline CDR1 reads SGHDT; CDR2 reads YYEEEE. CDR3 size: 14 residues. The CDR3 bases are TGTGCCAGCAGCTTGCCTTCAGGGAACACTGAAGCTTTCTTT. Amino acid sequence: CASSLPSGNTEAFF. Combining the CDR3 with reference TRBV5-6 and TRBJ1-1 gives the whole variable domain DAGVTQSPTHLIKTRGQQVTLRCSPKSGHDTVSWYQQALGQGPQFIFQYYEEEERQRGNFPDRFSGHQFPNYSSELNVNALLLGDSALYLCASSLPSGNTEAFFGQGTRLTVV.

J is TRBJ2-3 and V is TRBV19; the match to TRBD2 covers 13 bases. The CDR3 totals 19 residues. In germline, CDR1 is LNHDA, CDR2 SQIVND (reference sequence). The V gene end was trimmed by 4 bases and the J gene end by 3 bases; junction bases not matched to a gene: 13. In DNA, the CDR3 is TGTGCCAGTAGTAACCCCCTGGGACTAGCGGGGCCTTCTACAGATACGCAGTATTTT. Amino acids: CASSNPLGLAGPSTDTQYF.

The V gene is TRBV27, the J gene TRBJ1-6; a weak D match, TRBD1 (5 bases). The CDR3 contains 15 residues. Germline V gene lookup returns CDR1 MNHEY and CDR2 SMNVEV (reference sequence). Trimming left V 4 bases short and J 11 bases short, with 18 bases between. Here the CDR3 reads CASSSGNRSSAPLHF. The CDR3 DNA follows: TGTGCCAGCAGTTCAGGTAACAGGTCTTCGGCACCCCTCCACTTT.